This T cell receptor (beta chain) derives from a study of beta chain features in type 1 diabetes. Overall study findings and caveats: Patients showed naive, central memory and Treg TCRB repertoires that appeared more similar than those of healthy donors. Shortening of TCRB CDR3s, moderate but significant, appeared in all four CD4+ subsets of Type 1 diabetes patients.

Based on CD45RO/CCR7/CD25/CD127/CD95/CD27, CD4+ regulatory, stem cell-like memory, naive and central memory cells were sorted. The purity of all sorted populations exceeded 98%. This clone showed up just a few times. The antigen remains undetermined. Of the isolated RNA, all was reverse transcribed, and so the sequenced material was expressed TCRB transcripts. The table came from immunoSEQ multiplex PCR; TCRdb's copy has only in-frame clones and leaves some out. The table has fewer than 400,000 clones, around 8.5% seen once. Germline values: CDR1 SGHTA, CDR2 FQGNSA. The CDR3 has 13 amino acids. With 1 base removed from V and 6 bases from J, the gap between germline ends came to 6 bases.

This clonotype was obtained from a man under 40 with type 1 diabetes. Material: central memory CD4+ T cells from blood. V usage is TRBV7-2 and J usage is TRBJ1-4; possible D gene TRBD1, 5 bases. This CDR3 is CASSLEGHEKLFF. CDR3 nucleotides: TGTGCCAGCAGCTTAGAGGGGCATGAAAAACTGTTTTTT. The variable domain in full, with the rest retrieved from reference TRBV7-2 and TRBJ1-4, is GAGVSQSPSNKVTEKGKDVELRCDPISGHTALYWYRQSLGQGLEFLIYFQGNSAPDKSGLPSDRFSAERTGGSVSTLTIQRTQQEDSAVYLCASSLEGHEKLFFGSGTQLSVL.